These T cell receptor beta chains were read from a single sample in a study of T cell responses to AZD1222 COVID-19 vaccine. TCRdb's table, derived via immunoSEQ multiplex PCR, lists solely in-frame clones and lacks some. Found here are 100,000 to 150,000 clones, around 90% of them singletons; the top ten hold roughly 6.3%. The source material was peripheral blood, sampled on day 0 of AZD1222 vaccination. The receptor source for this set is an adult in good health. Both conserved end residues are trimmed from each CDR3.

V	length	CDR3
TRBV4-2	13	ASSQDQADYYGYT
TRBV18	12	ASSPTSSTDTQY
TRBV11-3	11	ASSFVNTGELF
TRBV2	13	ASSLIRGVAEKLF
TRBV5-1	13	ASSSPGQNYNEQF
TRBV3-1/TRBV3-2	10	ASSQDRGGYT
TRBV19	12	ASTAGMSGETQY
TRBV6-2/TRBV6-3	14	ASSRLVGSGANVLT
TRBV10-3	18	AISGRVGERISGVDNEQF
TRBV27	13	ASSSLSRNSYEQY
TRBV4-3	10	ASSQEADTQY
TRBV2	10	ASSEALREQY
TRBV4-1	15	ASSRGGQGTYNSPLH
TRBV28	11	ASSYTYSGGYT
TRBV2	11	ASSGGGTDTQY
TRBV7-3	12	ASSSPSSGAGYT
TRBV27	12	ASSLNRGDNEQF
TRBV30	17	AWKTTVETGPLDTDTQY
TRBV19	10	ASSIGGYEQY
TRBV3-1/TRBV3-2	13	ASRLRDRGHTEAF
TRBV6-5	13	ASSYFAGGGNTIY
TRBV24-1	12	ALLVGHLTYEQY
TRBV7-9	15	ASSPAGWGQGGYGYT
TRBV19	9	ATSRGTEAF
TRBV7-2	15	ASSLVITSPHTGELF
TRBV7-8	11	ASSLGLIYGYT
TRBV10-3	14	AISESGQGMNTEAF